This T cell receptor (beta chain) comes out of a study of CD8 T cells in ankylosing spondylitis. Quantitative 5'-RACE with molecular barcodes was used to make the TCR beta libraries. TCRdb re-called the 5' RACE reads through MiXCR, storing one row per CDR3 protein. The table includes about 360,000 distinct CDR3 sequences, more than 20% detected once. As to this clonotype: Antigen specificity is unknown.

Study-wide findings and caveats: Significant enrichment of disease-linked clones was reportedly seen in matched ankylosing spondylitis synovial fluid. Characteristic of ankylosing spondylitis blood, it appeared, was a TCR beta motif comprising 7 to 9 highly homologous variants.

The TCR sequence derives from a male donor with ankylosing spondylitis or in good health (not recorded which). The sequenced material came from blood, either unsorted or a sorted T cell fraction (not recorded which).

DNA for the CDR3: TGTGCACTCAGAAAAAATTTAGCGGGGGATCCCACCTACAATGAGCAGTTCTTC. Translating gives CALRKNLAGDPTYNEQFF. The rearrangement uses TRBV15 and TRBJ2-1; 9 nucleotides align to TRBD2. Germline V gene sequence: CDR1 LNHNV, CDR2 YYDKDF (reference sequence). The CDR3 loop spans 18 amino acids.